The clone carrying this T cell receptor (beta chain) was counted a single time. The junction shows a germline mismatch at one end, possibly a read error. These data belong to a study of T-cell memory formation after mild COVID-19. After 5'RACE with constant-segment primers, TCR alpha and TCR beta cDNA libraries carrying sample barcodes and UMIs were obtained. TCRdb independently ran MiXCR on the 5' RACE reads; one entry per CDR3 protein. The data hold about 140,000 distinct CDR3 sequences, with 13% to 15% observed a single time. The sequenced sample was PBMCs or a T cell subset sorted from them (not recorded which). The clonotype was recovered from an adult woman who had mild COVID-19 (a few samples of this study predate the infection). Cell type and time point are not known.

The CDR3 DNA reads as TGTGCCAGCAGCGTAGGCAGGGGCGCCTACACTGAGCAGTTCTTC. Residues: CASSVGRGAYTEQFF. The V call is TRBV9, the J call TRBJ2-1, with D maybe TRBD1 (6 bases). The V gene's germline CDR1 is SGDLS and CDR2 YYNGEE. CDR3 size: 15 residues.